Listed below are T cell receptor beta chains from one sample, sequenced in a study of PD-L1 blockade in urothelial cancer. The method was immunoSEQ multiplex PCR; TCRdb's version includes in-frame clones alone and lacks a portion of them. The table records around 100,000 clones, 85% to 95% of them present only once. The sample was PBMCs, taken around atezolizumab (anti-PD-L1) treatment. These receptors came from a man aged 60 to 69 with urothelial cancer. The CDR3 runs from the conserved cysteine through the conserved F or W. The D gene is left open where the match is weak.

>TRBV6-4|TRBD1|TRBJ1-4
CASRAIVTGENEKLFF
TGTGCCAGCAGGGCCATAGTGACAGGGGAGAATGAAAAACTGTTTTTT
>TRBV6-1|.|TRBJ2-6
CASSEWASGANVLTF
TGTGCCAGCAGTGAATGGGCGTCTGGGGCCAACGTCCTGACTTTC
>TRBV2|TRBD2|TRBJ2-3
CASSRTSSSDTQYF
TGTGCCAGCAGCCGGACTAGCTCTTCCGATACGCAGTATTTT
>TRBV4-3|.|TRBJ1-2
CASSEAQLSSGGYTF
TGCGCCAGCAGTGAAGCGCAGCTCTCATCGGGGGGCTACACCTTC
>TRBV9|.|TRBJ1-3
CASRRDPLAGNTIYF
TGTGCCAGCAGGAGGGATCCTCTAGCCGGAAACACCATATATTTT
>TRBV7-9|.|TRBJ1-2
CASSLDSVILDYTF
TGTGCCAGCAGCTTAGACTCGGTGATCTTAGACTACACCTTC
>TRBV6-4|.|TRBJ2-4
CASSGRQVLAKNIQYF
TGTGCCAGCAGTGGCCGACAGGTTTTAGCCAAAAACATTCAGTACTTC
>TRBV7-2|TRBD1|TRBJ2-3
CASSQGQRDTQYF
TGTGCCAGCTCCCAGGGACAGCGAGATACGCAGTATTTT
>TRBV6-5|TRBD2|TRBJ2-7
CASRRSGNTYEQYF
TGTGCCAGCAGGCGGAGCGGGAACACCTACGAGCAGTACTTC
>TRBV4-2|TRBD2|TRBJ2-3
CASSPRPGLASTDTQYF
TGTGCCAGCAGCCCCAGGCCCGGACTAGCGAGCACAGATACGCAGTATTTT
>TRBV30|.|TRBJ1-3
CAWIPPGGNTIYF
TGTGCCTGGATTCCCCCAGGGGGAAACACCATATATTTT
>TRBV23-1|.|TRBJ1-6
CASSQSTSWGPSDNSPLHF
TGCGCCAGCAGTCAATCGACGTCTTGGGGGCCGTCTGATAATTCACCCCTCCACTTT
>TRBV4-3|TRBD1|TRBJ2-7
CASSRDRAREQYF
TGCGCCAGCAGCAGAGACAGGGCCCGCGAGCAGTACTTC
>TRBV5-5|TRBD2|TRBJ2-1
CASSLDRGVGVDEQFF
TGTGCCAGCAGCTTGGATCGGGGGGTAGGGGTGGATGAGCAGTTCTTC
>TRBV19|.|TRBJ2-5
CASSNRQGGETQYF
TGTGCCAGTAGTAACAGACAGGGAGGAGAGACCCAGTACTTC